This T cell receptor beta chain was sequenced during a study of beta chain features in type 1 diabetes. Germline loops: CDR1 GTSNPN, CDR2 SVGIG (reference sequence). This CDR3 comprises 14 residues. The ends were cut back, 3 bases at V and 2 bases at J, with 13 bases in the middle. Reverse transcribing all isolated RNA meant expressed TCRB transcripts were sequenced. Only in-frame clones appear in the TCRdb table, and some are missing; sequencing was by immunoSEQ multiplex PCR. The profile shows 250,000 or so clones, about 70% of them singletons. This clone was detected a few times. Sequencing was performed on naive CD4+ T cells from blood. This receptor was identified in a man aged 30-40 years in good health. This chain uses TRBV30 with TRBJ1-2; D not certain. The CDR3 spells CAWRREGMNYGYTF. In nucleotides, the CDR3 is TGTGCCTGGAGGCGGGAAGGGATGAACTATGGCTACACCTTC.